This T cell receptor (beta chain) was captured in a study of T cell changes during pregnancy in multiple sclerosis. Assay: immunoSEQ multiplex PCR; the TCRdb copy retains only in-frame clones and omits some. The sample has tens of thousands of clones, around nine tenths seen once. The CDR3 loop spans 16 amino acids. Germline CDR1 SEHNR, CDR2 FQNEAQ (reference sequence). V shed 5 bases, J shed 1 base, and the junction held 8 bases outside the gene matches. The source of this sequence is a female donor with multiple sclerosis, enrolled in a pregnancy study. This specimen consisted of CD4+ T cells from peripheral blood mononuclear cells, obtained before pregnancy. V gene TRBV7-9 combines with J gene TRBJ2-3, with 8 bases identical to TRBD1. In DNA form, the CDR3 reads TGTGCCAGCAGCCCCCTGGACAGGGCACGCACAGATACGCAGTATTTT. Its protein product is CASSPLDRARTDTQYF.